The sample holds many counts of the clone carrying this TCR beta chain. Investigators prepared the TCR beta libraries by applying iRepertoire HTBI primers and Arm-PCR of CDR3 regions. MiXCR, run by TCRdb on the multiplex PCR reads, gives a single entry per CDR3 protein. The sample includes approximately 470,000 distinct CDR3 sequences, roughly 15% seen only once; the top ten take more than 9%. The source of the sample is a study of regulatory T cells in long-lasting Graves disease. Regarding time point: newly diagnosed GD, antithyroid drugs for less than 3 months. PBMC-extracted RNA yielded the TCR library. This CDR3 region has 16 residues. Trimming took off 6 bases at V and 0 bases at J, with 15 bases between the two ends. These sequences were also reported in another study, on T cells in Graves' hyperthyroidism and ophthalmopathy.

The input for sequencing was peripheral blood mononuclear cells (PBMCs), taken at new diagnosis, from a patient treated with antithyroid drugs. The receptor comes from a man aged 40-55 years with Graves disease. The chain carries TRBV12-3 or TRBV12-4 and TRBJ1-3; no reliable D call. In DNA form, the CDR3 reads TGTGCCAGCAGATACGCTGGCAGGATCTCTGGAAACACCATATATTTT. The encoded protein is CASRYAGRISGNTIYF.